This T cell receptor (beta chain) derives from a study of cytomegalovirus exposure and HLA in healthy donors. Study information: Earlier results showed some 120 million unique TCR beta sequences derived from roughly 180 million T cells. General study findings and limits: Three CMV-associated chains proved CMV antigen-specific in vitro. Earlier findings revealed that most TCR beta V segments proved productive either about 87% or about 30% of the time.

Remarks on this clone: What it recognizes is unknown.

Both 60 Vbeta primers and 13 Jbeta primers went into the PCR. Repertoires were generated with immunoSEQ multiplex PCR, while TCRdb's copy carries only in-frame clones and drops some. The profile shows roughly 190,000 clones, approximately 80% of them singletons. The sample taken for sequencing was PBMCs. The receptor's source is a woman aged 40 to 49 in good health and CMV-seronegative.

CDR3 in amino acids: CASSLSPTGTYEQYF. CDR3 DNA: TGTGCCAGCAGTTTATCGCCGACAGGGACCTACGAGCAGTACTTC. V is TRBV27 and J is TRBJ2-7; 7 nucleotides agree with TRBD1. V lost 0 bases to trimming and J lost 2 bases; unmatched junction nucleotides: 4. The CDR3 is made up of 15 amino acids. CDR1 is MNHEY, CDR2 SMNVEV, per germline (reference sequence).